The rows below give T cell receptor beta chains drawn from one sample of a study of blood T cell repertoires in COVID-19. The data were produced by immunoSEQ multiplex PCR, yet TCRdb's version contains in-frame clones alone and is incomplete. The table records 200,000 or so clones, around four fifths of them present only once. Sequenced sample: PBMCs or T cells enriched from blood (not recorded which). The origin of the receptors is a woman between 50 and 59 years old who had been exposed to COVID-19. Both conserved end residues are part of each CDR3. The D gene is left open where the match is weak. A clone size is listed for some rows: how often the clone was seen (once, few, many), or a class if it is expanded.

TRBJ1-1 NA NA TRBV2 TGTGCCAGCAGGGGGCCCGGTCGAACTGGTTTTTTGACGAACACTGAAGCTTTCTTT CASRGPGRTGFLTNTEAFF
TRBJ2-7 NA TRBD1 TRBV19 TGTGCCAGTAGACCCGGGACAGGGCGATACGAGCAGTACTTC CASRPGTGRYEQYF
TRBJ2-5 NA TRBD1 TRBV19 TGTGCCAGTAGTATAGGGATAGGGGGCGCGGAGACCCAGTACTTC CASSIGIGGAETQYF
TRBJ2-3 NA NA TRBV9 TGTGCCAGCAGCGTATCGGGGGTAGGGATAGATACGCAGTATTTT CASSVSGVGIDTQYF
TRBJ1-4 NA NA TRBV23-1 TGCGCCAGCAATTGCAGGTCAACTAATGAAAAACTGTTTTTT CASNCRSTNEKLFF
TRBJ1-2 NA NA TRBV18 TGTGCCAGCTCACCGGGCAACTATGGCTACACCTTC CASSPGNYGYTF
TRBJ2-3 NA NA TRBV7-9 TGTGCCAGCAGCCCCTGGGGCGGAGGCACAGATACGCAGTATTTT CASSPWGGGTDTQYF
TRBJ2-6 NA NA TRBV24-1 TGTGCCACCAGTGATCCGAGTTCGGGATCAGGGGCCAACGTCCTGACTTTC CATSDPSSGSGANVLTF
TRBJ1-2 NA TRBD1 TRBV5-6 TGTGCCAGCAGCTTAGCTGTAGGGACAGGCGAAGGTGGCTACACCTTC CASSLAVGTGEGGYTF
TRBJ2-1 NA NA TRBV11-2 TGTGCCAGCAGCTTCCGGACTAATTATGAGCAGTTCTTC CASSFRTNYEQFF
TRBJ1-1 NA TRBD1 TRBV28 TGTGCCAGCACTATTACAGGGGACGCTTTCTTT CASTITGDAFF
TRBJ2-7 NA NA TRBV21-1 TGTGCCAGTGCGAACGGGGGGCGGTACGAGCAGTACTTC CASANGGRYEQYF
TRBJ1-5 NA NA TRBV19 TGTGCCAGTAGTATAGATTCCTATCAGCCCCAGCATTTT CASSIDSYQPQHF
TRBJ2-7 NA NA TRBV3-1/TRBV3-2 TGTGCCAGCAGCCAAGATTCCTTCAGGGGTGGGGAGCAGTACTTC CASSQDSFRGGEQYF
TRBJ1-5 NA NA TRBV21-1 TGTGCCAGCAGCTTCCTTAGCAATCAGCCCCAGCATTTT CASSFLSNQPQHF
TRBJ2-3 NA TRBD2 TRBV7-2 TGTGCCAGCAGCTTAAACAGAGCGGGGCTTAGCACAGATACGCAGTATTTT CASSLNRAGLSTDTQYF
TRBJ1-5 NA NA TRBV20-1 TGCAGTGCTAGTCTACGGGGGTTCCAGAATAGCAATCAGCCCCAGCATTTT CSASLRGFQNSNQPQHF
TRBJ2-6 once NA TRBV19 TGTGCCAGTAGTATACAGTACAGGCTAGTATCTGGGGCCAACGTCCTGACTTTC CASSIQYRLVSGANVLTF
TRBJ2-1 NA TRBD2 TRBV28 TGTGCCAGCAGTCTCCCGTTACTAGCGGGGGGGAACAATGAGCAGTTCTTC CASSLPLLAGGNNEQFF
TRBJ1-5 NA NA TRBV19 TGTGCCAGTAGTACAGCCCTCGGGGATCAGCCCCAGCATTTT CASSTALGDQPQHF
TRBJ1-1 NA NA TRBV10-3 TGTGCCATCAGTGAGTCAACTCCTACCACCCACACTGAAGCTTTCTTT CAISESTPTTHTEAFF
TRBJ2-1 NA NA TRBV21-1 TGTGCCAGCAGCACGACGGACCTTACAGGGGACCACTACAATGAGCAGTTCTTC CASSTTDLTGDHYNEQFF
TRBJ1-1 few NA TRBV30 TGTGCCTGGAGGGAACAGGCTTTTGAAGCTTTCTTT CAWREQAFEAFF
TRBJ2-1 NA TRBD2 TRBV19 TGTGCCAGTAGTATATCGCGGGGGGGCCTTGGGAATGAGCAGTTCTTC CASSISRGGLGNEQFF
TRBJ2-1 NA NA TRBV12-5 TGTGCTAGTGGCCGTTTTTATGAGCAGTTCTTC CASGRFYEQFF